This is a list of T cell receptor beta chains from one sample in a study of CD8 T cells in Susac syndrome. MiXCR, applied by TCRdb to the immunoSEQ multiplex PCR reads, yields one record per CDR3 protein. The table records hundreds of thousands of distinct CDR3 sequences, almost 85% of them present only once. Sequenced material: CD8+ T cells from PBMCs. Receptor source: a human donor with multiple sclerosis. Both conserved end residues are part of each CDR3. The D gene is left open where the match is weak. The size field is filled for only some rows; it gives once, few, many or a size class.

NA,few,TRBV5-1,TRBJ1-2,TGCGCCAGCAGCTTGGATTCAGCCTGGACGTATGGCTACACCTTC,CASSLDSAWTYGYTF
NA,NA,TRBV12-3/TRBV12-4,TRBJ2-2,TGTGCCAGCAGCGATTGGGCGGGACTGACAGGGCTGTTTTTT,CASSDWAGLTGLFF
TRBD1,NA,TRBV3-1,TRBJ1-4,TGTGCCAGCAGCCAATCACAGGGGGCGAGAGAAAAACTGTTTTTT,CASSQSQGAREKLFF
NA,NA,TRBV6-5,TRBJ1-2,TGTGCCAGCAGTTACGGACGTGGGGGCTACACCTTC,CASSYGRGGYTF
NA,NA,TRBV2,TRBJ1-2,TGTGCCAGCATTCGGGACAACTATGGCTACACCTTC,CASIRDNYGYTF
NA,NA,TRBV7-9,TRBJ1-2,TGTGCCAGCAGCTTTGCCGACAAGTATGGCTACACCTTC,CASSFADKYGYTF
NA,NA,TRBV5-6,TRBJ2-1,TGTGCCAGCAGCTTGACAGGGGACTATGAGCAGTTCTTC,CASSLTGDYEQFF
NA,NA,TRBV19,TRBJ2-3,TGTGCCTCTAGCCGGTCCCACACAGATACGCAGTATTTT,CASSRSHTDTQYF
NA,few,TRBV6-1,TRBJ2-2,TGTGCCAGCAGGCGGGGAACCGGGGAGCTGTTTTTT,CASRRGTGELFF
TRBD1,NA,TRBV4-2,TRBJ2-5,TGTGCCAGCAGCCATGCCGTGGGACAGGGGCAAGAGACCCAGTACTTC,CASSHAVGQGQETQYF
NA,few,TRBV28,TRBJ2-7,TGTGCCAGCAGCTTGGACAGTACCTACGAGCAGTACTTC,CASSLDSTYEQYF
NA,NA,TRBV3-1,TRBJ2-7,TGTGCCAGCAGCCCTGAAGCAAGGTACTACGAGCAGTACTTC,CASSPEARYYEQYF
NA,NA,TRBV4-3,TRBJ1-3,TGCGCCAGCAGCCTCCACCAATTGGACAGCCCCATATATTTT,CASSLHQLDSPIYF
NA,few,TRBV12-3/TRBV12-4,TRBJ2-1,TGTGCCAGCAGTTTAGCGGGAGGGGGCAATGAGCAGTTCTTC,CASSLAGGGNEQFF
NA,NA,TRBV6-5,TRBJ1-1,TGTGCCAGCAGTTACTCGAATGGGGGAACTGAAGCTATCTTT,CASSYSNGGTEAIF
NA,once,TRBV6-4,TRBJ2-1,TGTGCCAGCAATTGGATAGTGAGCAATGAGCAGTTCTTC,CASNWIVSNEQFF
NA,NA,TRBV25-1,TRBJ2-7,TGTGCCAGCAGTGAATCCGCAGGGGCCTACGAGCAGTACTTC,CASSESAGAYEQYF
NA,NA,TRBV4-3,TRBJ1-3,TGCGCCAGCAGCCAAGACTGGCTCTCTGGAAACACCATATATTTT,CASSQDWLSGNTIYF
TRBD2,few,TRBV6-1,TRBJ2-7,TGTGCCAGCAGCTCCACTAGCGGGGCCTACTCCTACGAGCAGTACTTC,CASSSTSGAYSYEQYF
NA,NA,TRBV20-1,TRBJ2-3,TGCAGTGCTTATTTAGCCCCCCCCACAGATACGCAGTATTTT,CSAYLAPPTDTQYF
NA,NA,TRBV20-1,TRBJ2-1,TGCAGTGCTGAGGGGTATTCGGCGGGAATGAATGAGCAGTTCTTC,CSAEGYSAGMNEQFF
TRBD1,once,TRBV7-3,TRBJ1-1,TGTGCCAGCAGCCCGATGACAGGGATGAACACTGAAGCTTTCTTT,CASSPMTGMNTEAFF
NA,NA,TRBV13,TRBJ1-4,TGTGCCAGCAGCCTACGGACTGAGGCTAATGAAAAACTGTTTTTT,CASSLRTEANEKLFF
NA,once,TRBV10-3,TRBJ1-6,TGTGCCATCAGTGATAACGGGCATTCACCCCTCCACTTT,CAISDNGHSPLHF
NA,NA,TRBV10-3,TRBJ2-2,TGTGCCATCAGTGAAGACACAGATCTGAACACCGGGGAGCTGTTTTTT,CAISEDTDLNTGELFF
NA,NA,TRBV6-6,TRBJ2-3,TGTGCCAGCACCCCGGCCCCAGATACGCAGTATTTT,CASTPAPDTQYF
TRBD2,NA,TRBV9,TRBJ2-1,TGTGCCAGCAGCCGAGGACTAGCGGGAGGGATTAATAACTACAATGAGCAGTTCTTC,CASSRGLAGGINNYNEQFF
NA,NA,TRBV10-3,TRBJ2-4,TGTGCCATCAGTGAGTCGGAGGGGAGGATGGCCAAAAACATTCAGTACTTC,CAISESEGRMAKNIQYF
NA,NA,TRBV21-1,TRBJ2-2,TGTGCCAGCAGCAAAGAGGCTCGGTCCGCCGGGGAGCTGTTTTTT,CASSKEARSAGELFF
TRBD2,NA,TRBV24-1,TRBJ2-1,TGTGCCACCAGTGAACGACTAGCGGGTAGGGGGGTCAATGAGCAGTTCTTC,CATSERLAGRGVNEQFF
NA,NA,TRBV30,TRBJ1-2,TGTGCCTGGCACCACGACGGGACGTTGGGCTATGGCTACACCTTC,CAWHHDGTLGYGYTF
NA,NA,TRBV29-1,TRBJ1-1,TGCAGCGTTTACGGGACGGAAAACACTGAAGCTTTCTTT,CSVYGTENTEAFF
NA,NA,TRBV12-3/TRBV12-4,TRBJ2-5,TGTGCCAGCAGCCCTAAAGCAGGGCATGGGGTGGCCCAGTACTTC,CASSPKAGHGVAQYF
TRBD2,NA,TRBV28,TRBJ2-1,TGTGCCAGCAGCCCCGCTAGCGGGAGGTACAATGAGCAGTTCTTC,CASSPASGRYNEQFF
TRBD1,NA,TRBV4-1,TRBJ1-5,TGCGCCAGCAGCCAGGACTACGGGACAGCGAGCAATCAGCCCCAGCATTTT,CASSQDYGTASNQPQHF
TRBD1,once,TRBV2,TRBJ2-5,TGTGCCAGCAAGGGACAGGTGGAAACCCAGTACTTC,CASKGQVETQYF
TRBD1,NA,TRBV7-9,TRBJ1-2,TGTGCCACGGACAGGGTCTATGGCTACACCTTC,CATDRVYGYTF